This T cell receptor beta chain stems from a study of cytomegalovirus exposure and HLA in healthy donors. Germline V gene sequence: CDR1 GTSNPN, CDR2 SVGIG (reference sequence). Trimming shortened V by 5 bases and J by 7 bases, and 12 bases separated the two germline ends. The CDR3 is 12 amino acids. Produced via immunoSEQ multiplex PCR; TCRdb's table is partial and in-frame only. The sample lists about 270,000 clones; approximately 86% were seen once. The V and J genes are TRBV30 and TRBJ2-1, with TRBD1 as a possible D gene (7 bases). The specimen sequenced was PBMCs. The TCR originated in a woman younger than 35 in good health and CMV-seronegative. The CDR3 nucleotides are TGTGCCTGGTCGACAGGGAGGAATGAGCAGTTCTTC. It specifies CAWSTGRNEQFF.